The entry below gives a single T cell receptor (beta chain) sequence along with its context. The sample originates from a study of TIL therapy for anti-PD-1-resistant metastatic lung cancer. For the study at large: Most patients had lung adenocarcinoma; a few tumors were EGFR-mutant, two ALK-rearranged; half smoked currently or formerly.

Noted time point: pre-treatment sample, taken before nivolumab and TIL therapy. Most excised metastases sampled were pleural nodules or supraclavicular lymph nodes. Progressing patients received lymphodepletion, expanded TIL infusion and IL-2. This was the immunoSEQ v3 assay. Survey-level samples got approximately 2.1 million read pairs; deep-level samples got about 5-6 million. Assay used: immunoSEQ multiplex PCR; TCRdb lists only in-frame clones, some missing. The repertoire includes 95,000 or so clones, less than 70% of them detected once, and approximately 11% sits in the top ten. Sequences were derived from tumor tissue, sampled at baseline. This clonotype originated in a person aged 30 to 80 with non-small cell lung cancer.

As DNA, the CDR3 is TGTGCCAGCAGCCCCCGCGAGACTTCACCCCTCCACTTT. Translated, it gives CASSPRETSPLHF. The chain is built from TRBV7-8 and TRBJ1-6; D is uncertain. Germline CDR1 reads SGHVS; CDR2 reads FQNEAQ. This CDR3 region has 13 residues. The V end lost 5 bases, the J end lost 9 bases, and 11 bases lay between the germline ends. Full variable domain (remainder filled in from reference TRBV7-8 and TRBJ1-6): GAGVSQSPRYKVAKRGQDVALRCDPISGHVSLFWYQQALGQGPEFLTYFQNEAQLDKSGLPSDRFFAERPEGSVSTLKIQRTQQEDSAVYLCASSPRETSPLHFGNGTRLTVT.